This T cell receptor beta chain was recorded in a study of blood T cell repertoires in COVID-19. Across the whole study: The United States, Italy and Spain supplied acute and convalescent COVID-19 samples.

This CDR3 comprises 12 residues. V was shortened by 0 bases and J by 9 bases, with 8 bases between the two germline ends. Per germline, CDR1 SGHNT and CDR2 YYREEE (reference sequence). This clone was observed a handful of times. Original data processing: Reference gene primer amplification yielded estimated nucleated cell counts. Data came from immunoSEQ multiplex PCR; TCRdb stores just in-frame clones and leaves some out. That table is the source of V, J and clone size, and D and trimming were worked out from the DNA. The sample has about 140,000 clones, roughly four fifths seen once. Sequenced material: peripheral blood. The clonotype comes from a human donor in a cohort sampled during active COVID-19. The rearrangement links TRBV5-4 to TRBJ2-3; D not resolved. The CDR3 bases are TGTGCCAGCAGCTTGGCCGGTCCCACGCAGTATTTT. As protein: CASSLAGPTQYF. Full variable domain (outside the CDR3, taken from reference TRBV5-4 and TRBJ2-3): ETGVTQSPTHLIKTRGQQVTLRCSSQSGHNTVSWYQQALGQGPQFIFQYYREEENGRGNFPPRFSGLQFPNYSSELNVNALELDDSALYLCASSLAGPTQYFGPGTRLTVL.